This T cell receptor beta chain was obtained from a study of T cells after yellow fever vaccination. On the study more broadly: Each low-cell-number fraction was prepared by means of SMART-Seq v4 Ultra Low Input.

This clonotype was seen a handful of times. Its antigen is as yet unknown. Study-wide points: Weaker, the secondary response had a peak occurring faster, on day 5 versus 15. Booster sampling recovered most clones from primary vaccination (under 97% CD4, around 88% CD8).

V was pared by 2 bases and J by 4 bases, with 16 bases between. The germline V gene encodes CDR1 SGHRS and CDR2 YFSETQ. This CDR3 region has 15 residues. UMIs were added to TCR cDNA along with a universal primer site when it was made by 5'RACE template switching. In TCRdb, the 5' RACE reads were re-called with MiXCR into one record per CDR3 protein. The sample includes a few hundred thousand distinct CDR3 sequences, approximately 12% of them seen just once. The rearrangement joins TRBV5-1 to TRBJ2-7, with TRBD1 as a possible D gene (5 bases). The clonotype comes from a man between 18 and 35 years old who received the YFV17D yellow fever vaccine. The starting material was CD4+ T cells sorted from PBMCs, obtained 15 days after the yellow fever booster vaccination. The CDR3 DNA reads TGCGCCAGCAGCTTAACAGGTAGTTCCCTTTACGAGCAGTACTTC. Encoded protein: CASSLTGSSLYEQYF. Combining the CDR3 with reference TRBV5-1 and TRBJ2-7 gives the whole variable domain KAGVTQTPRYLIKTRGQQVTLSCSPISGHRSVSWYQQTPGQGLQFLFEYFSETQRNKGNFPGRFSGRQFSNSRSEMNVSTLELGDSALYLCASSLTGSSLYEQYFGPGTRLTVT.